This T cell receptor beta chain was sequenced during a study of control samples from healthy donors and cancer patients. V was pared by 2 bases and J by 0 bases, with 6 bases between. CDR3 length: 14 residues. The germline V gene encodes CDR1 MNHEY and CDR2 SMNVEV (reference sequence). Assay: immunoSEQ multiplex PCR; the TCRdb copy retains only in-frame clones and omits some. The sample carries some 120,000 clones, about 89% recorded once. The clonotype was recovered from a man in his fifties or sixties in good health. The rearrangement joins TRBV27 to TRBJ2-3; D not resolved. The sequenced sample consisted of blood. The CDR3 is CASSLRSSTDTQYF. The CDR3 DNA reads as TGTGCCAGCAGTTTAAGATCTAGCACAGATACGCAGTATTTT.